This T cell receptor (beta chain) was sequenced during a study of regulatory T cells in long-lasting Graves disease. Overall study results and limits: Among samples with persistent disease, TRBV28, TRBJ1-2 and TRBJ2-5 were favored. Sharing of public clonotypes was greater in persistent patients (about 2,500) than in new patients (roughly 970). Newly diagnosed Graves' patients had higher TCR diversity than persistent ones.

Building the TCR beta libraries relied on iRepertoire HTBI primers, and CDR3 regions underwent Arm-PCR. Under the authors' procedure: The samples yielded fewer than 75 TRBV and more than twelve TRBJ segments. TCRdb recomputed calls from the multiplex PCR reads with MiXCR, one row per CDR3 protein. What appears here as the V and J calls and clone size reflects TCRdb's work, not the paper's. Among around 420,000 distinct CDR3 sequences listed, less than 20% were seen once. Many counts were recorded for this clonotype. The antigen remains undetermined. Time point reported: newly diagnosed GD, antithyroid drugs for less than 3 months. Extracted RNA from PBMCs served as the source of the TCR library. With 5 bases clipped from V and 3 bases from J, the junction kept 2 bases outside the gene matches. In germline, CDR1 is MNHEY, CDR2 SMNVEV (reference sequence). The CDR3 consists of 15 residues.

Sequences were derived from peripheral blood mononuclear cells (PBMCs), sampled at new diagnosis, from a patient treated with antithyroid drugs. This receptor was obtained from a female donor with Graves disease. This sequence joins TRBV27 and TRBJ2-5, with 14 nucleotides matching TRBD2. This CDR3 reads CASSKGLAGEETQYF. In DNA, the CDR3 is TGTGCCAGCAGTAAGGGACTAGCGGGAGAAGAGACCCAGTACTTC.